The sample holds one count of the clone carrying this TCR beta chain. Its target is unknown. The junction departs from germline at one end; a sequencing error may be responsible. TCRB libraries came from RNA via three nested multiplex PCR rounds. Input was about 450 ng total RNA, reverse-transcribed with a C-beta primer. TCRdb re-called the multiplex PCR reads through MiXCR, storing one row per CDR3 protein. The table has approximately 20,000 distinct CDR3 sequences, roughly 68% seen once. The sample comes from a study of tumor-infiltrating lymphocytes in glioblastoma multiforme. Whole-study findings and limits: T cells were not sorted into functional subsets. RNA-based TCR sequencing may distort clone frequencies, since cells carry unequal TCR transcript numbers. TCR plus mutation findings rest on a single glioblastoma patient.

CDR1 is MGHRA, CDR2 YSYEKL, per germline. The CDR3 is 16 amino acids. This sequence originates from a male donor with glioblastoma. The chain has TRBV4-1 and TRBJ1-2; 7 bases align to TRBD1. Sequenced input: peripheral blood. The CDR3 here is CASSQDLYRGNYGYTF. DNA for the CDR3: TGCGCCAGCAGCCAAGATCTATACAGGGGAAACTATGGCTACACCTTT.